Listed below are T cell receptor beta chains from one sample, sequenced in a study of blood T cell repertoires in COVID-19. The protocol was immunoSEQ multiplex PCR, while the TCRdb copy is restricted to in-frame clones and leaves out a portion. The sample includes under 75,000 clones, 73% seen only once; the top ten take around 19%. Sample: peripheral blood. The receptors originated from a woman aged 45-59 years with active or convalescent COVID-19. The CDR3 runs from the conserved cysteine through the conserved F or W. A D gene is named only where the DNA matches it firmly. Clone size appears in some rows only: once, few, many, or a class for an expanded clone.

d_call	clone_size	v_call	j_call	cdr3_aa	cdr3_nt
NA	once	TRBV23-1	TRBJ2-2	CASPSRINFPHINTGELFF	TGCGCCAGCCCATCGAGGATTAATTTCCCCCATATTAACACCGGGGAGCTGTTTTTT
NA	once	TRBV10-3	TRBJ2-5	CAISPRGGETQYF	TGTGCCATCAGTCCTAGGGGTGGGGAGACCCAGTACTTC
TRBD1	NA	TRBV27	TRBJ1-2	CASSIRTGTNYGYTF	TGTGCCAGCAGTATTCGGACAGGGACTAACTATGGCTACACCTTC
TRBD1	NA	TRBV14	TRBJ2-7	CASSLSRGRLDPEQYF	TGTGCCAGCAGCCTATCAAGGGGGCGCCTAGATCCCGAGCAGTACTTC
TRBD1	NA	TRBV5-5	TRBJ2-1	CASSPPPQGASNEQFF	TGTGCCAGCAGCCCGCCACCACAGGGGGCGAGCAATGAGCAGTTCTTC
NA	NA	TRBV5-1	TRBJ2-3	CASSLAFGDTQYF	TGCGCCAGCAGCTTGGCTTTTGGCGATACGCAGTATTTT
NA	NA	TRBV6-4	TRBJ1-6	CASSDSVGAGSPLHF	TGTGCCAGCAGTGACTCGGTGGGGGCCGGGTCACCCCTCCACTTT
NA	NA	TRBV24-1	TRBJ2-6	CATSEPQGVYGANVLTF	TGTGCCACCAGTGAACCACAGGGAGTTTATGGGGCCAACGTCCTGACTTTC
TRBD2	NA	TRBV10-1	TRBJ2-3	CASSSFTGLAGFTDTQYF	TGCGCCAGCAGTTCATTTACGGGACTAGCGGGATTCACAGATACGCAGTATTTT
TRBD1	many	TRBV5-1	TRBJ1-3	CASSWDSLSGNTIYF	TGCGCCAGCAGCTGGGACAGTCTCTCTGGAAACACCATATATTTT
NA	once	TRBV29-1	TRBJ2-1	CSVEDLAQGGNEQFF	TGCAGCGTTGAAGATCTCGCGCAGGGGGGCAATGAGCAGTTCTTC
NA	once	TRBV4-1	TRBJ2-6	CASSQVEGMAGANVLTF	TGCGCCAGCAGCCAAGTGGAGGGCATGGCTGGGGCCAACGTCCTGACTTTC
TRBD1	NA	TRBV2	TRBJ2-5	CASSPFTGGAETQYF	TGTGCCAGCAGTCCCTTCACAGGGGGCGCGGAGACCCAGTACTTC
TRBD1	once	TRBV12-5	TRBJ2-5	CASGRTGLETQYF	TGTGCTAGTGGCCGGACAGGGCTGGAGACCCAGTACTTC
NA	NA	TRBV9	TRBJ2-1	CASSVSASSYNEQFF	TGTGCCAGCAGCGTCAGCGCTAGCTCCTACAATGAGCAGTTCTTC
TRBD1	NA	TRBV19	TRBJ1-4	CASSRGPGTGLEKLFF	TGTGCCAGTAGCCGGGGGCCCGGGACAGGGTTGGAAAAACTGTTTTTT
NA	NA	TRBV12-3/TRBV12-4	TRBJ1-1	CASSLKGSTEAFF	TGTGCCAGCAGTTTAAAAGGGAGCACTGAAGCTTTCTTT
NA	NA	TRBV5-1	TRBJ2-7	CASSLTGSSYEQYF	TGCGCCAGCAGCTTGACAGGGTCCTCCTACGAGCAGTACTTC
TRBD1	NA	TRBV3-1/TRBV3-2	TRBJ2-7	CASSPSWDRVYEQYF	TGTGCCAGCAGCCCTTCCTGGGACAGGGTCTACGAGCAGTACTTC